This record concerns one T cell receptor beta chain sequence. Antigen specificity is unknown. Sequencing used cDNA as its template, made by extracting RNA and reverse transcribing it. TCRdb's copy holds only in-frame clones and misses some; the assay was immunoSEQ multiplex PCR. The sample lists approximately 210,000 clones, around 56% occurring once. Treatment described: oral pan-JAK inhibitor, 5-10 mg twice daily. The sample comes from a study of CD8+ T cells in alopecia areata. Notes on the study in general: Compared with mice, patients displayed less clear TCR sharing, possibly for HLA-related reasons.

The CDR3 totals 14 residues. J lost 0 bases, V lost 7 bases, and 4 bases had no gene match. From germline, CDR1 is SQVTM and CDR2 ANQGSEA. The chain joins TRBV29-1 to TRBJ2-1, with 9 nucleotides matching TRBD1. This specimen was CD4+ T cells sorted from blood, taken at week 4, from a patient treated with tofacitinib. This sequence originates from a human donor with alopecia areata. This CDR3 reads CSDETGGSYNEQFF. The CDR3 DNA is TGCAGCGACGAGACAGGGGGCTCCTACAATGAGCAGTTCTTC.